The subject of this entry is one TCR beta chain. Antigen: not known. These data are taken from a study of T cell responses to AZD1222 COVID-19 vaccine. Study observations and caveats: Baseline seropositives among AZD1222 recipients totaled only five to seven. Donors skewed white British and female; clonal diversity was possibly underestimated. It was only after the peak T cell response that any repertoires were sampled. CD4 TCRs associated with vaccination spanned spike, dominating at 160-218 and 743-854.

The method was immunoSEQ multiplex PCR; TCRdb's version includes in-frame clones alone and lacks a portion of them. The table includes under 150,000 clones, 85% to 90% detected once. From germline, CDR1 is LNHDA and CDR2 SQIVND (reference sequence). J was trimmed by 3 bases and V by 3 bases; bases with no gene match: 6. This CDR3 is built from 17 residues. This sequence originates from an adult who received the AZD1222 COVID-19 vaccine. Specimen: peripheral blood, collected 28 days after the second AZD1222 dose. This sequence joins TRBV19 and TRBJ2-6; the match to TRBD1 covers 9 bases. In DNA form, the CDR3 reads TGTGCCAGTAGTATGGGGACAGGGTTGTTTGGGGCCAACGTCCTGACTTTC. Its translation is CASSMGTGLFGANVLTF.